Detailed here is one TCR beta chain. Antigen: not known. These data belong to a study of T cell repertoires in cytomegalovirus infection. Study-wide results and limits: HLA-C-restricted CMV-specific TCR beta clonotypes were dominant in the ex vivo response.

A single record per CDR3 protein comes from TCRdb applying MiXCR to the reads. The table shows hundreds of thousands of distinct CDR3 sequences, with about 9.1% occurring only once. Trimming removed 7 bases at V and 5 bases at J, with 18 bases between. From germline, CDR1 is SNHLY and CDR2 FYNNEI. The length of the CDR3 is 15 residues. Source material: PBMCs. This receptor was obtained from a human donor in good health (CMV status not recorded). Some clones in this sample may be carry-over from other donors' samples. This chain joins TRBV2 and TRBJ2-1, with D possibly TRBD1 on 6 matching bases. CDR3 bases: TGTGCCAGCACCCCCTATACAGGGCGCGACAATGAGCAGTTCTTC. Protein sequence: CASTPYTGRDNEQFF.